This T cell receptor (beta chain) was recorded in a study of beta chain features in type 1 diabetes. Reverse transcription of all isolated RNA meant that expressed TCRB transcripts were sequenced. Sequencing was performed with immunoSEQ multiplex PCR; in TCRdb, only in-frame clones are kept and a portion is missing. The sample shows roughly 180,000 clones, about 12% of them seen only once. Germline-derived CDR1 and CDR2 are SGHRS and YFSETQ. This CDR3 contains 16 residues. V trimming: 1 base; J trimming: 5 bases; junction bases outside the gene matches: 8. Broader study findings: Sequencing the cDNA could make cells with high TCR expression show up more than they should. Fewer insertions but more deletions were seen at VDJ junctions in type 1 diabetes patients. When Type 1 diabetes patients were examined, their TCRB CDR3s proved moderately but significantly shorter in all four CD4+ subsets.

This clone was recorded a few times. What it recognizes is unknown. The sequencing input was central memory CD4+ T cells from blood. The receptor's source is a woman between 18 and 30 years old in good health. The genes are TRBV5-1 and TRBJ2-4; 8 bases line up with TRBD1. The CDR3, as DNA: TGCGCCAGCAGCTTGATAAACCGGACAGGGCAAAACATTCAGTACTTC. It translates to CASSLINRTGQNIQYF. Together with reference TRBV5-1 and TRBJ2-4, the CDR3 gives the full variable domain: KAGVTQTPRYLIKTRGQQVTLSCSPISGHRSVSWYQQTPGQGLQFLFEYFSETQRNKGNFPGRFSGRQFSNSRSEMNVSTLELGDSALYLCASSLINRTGQNIQYFGAGTRLSVL.